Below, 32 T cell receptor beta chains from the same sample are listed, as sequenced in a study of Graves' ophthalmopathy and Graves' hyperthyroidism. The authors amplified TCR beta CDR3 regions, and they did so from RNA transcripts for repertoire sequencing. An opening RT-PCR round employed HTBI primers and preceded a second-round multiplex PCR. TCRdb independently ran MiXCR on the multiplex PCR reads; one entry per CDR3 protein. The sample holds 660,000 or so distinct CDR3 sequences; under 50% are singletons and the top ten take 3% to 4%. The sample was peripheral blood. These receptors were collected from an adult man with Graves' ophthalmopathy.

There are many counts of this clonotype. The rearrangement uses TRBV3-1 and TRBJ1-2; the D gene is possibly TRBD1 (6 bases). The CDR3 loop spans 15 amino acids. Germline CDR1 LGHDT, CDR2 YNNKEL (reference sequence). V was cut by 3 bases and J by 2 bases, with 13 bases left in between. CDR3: CASSHRDILNYGYTF. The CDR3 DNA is TGTGCCAGCAGCCACCGGGACATCCTAAACTATGGCTACACCTTC.

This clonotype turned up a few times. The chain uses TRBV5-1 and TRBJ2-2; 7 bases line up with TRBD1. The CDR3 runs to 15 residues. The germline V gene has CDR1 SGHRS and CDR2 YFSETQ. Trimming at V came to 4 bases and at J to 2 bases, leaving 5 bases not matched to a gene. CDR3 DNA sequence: TGCGCCAGCAGCGCAACAGGGGATAACACCGGGGAGCTGTTTTTT. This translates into CASSATGDNTGELFF.

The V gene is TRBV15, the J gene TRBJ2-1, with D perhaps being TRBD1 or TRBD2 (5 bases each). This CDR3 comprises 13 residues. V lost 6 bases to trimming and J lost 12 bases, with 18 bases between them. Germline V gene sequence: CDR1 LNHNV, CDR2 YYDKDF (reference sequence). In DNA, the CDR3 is TGTGCCACCAGGGGACCCAGCACAGATACGCAGTTCTTC. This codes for CATRGPSTDTQFF.

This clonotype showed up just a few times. CDR3 amino acids: CASSLGREGGRRETQYF. The CDR3 region has the DNA TGTGCCAGCAGTTTAGGCAGGGAGGGGGGCCGAAGAGAGACCCAGTACTTC. V is TRBV12-3 or TRBV12-4 and J is TRBJ2-5; D perhaps matches TRBD2 (7 bases). The CDR3 is 17 residues long. Trimming removed 1 base at V and 4 bases at J, with 19 bases between.

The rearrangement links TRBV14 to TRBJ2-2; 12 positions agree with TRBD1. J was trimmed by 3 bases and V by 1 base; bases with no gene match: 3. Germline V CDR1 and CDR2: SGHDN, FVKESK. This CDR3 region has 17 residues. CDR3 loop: CASSQVGQGAHTGELFF. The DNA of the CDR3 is TGTGCCAGCAGCCAAGTGGGACAGGGGGCGCACACCGGGGAGCTGTTTTTT.

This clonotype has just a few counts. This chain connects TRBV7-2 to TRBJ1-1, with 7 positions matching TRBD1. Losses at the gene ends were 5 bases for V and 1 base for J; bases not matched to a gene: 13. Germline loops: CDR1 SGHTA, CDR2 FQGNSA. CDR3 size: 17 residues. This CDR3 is CASSQVTGRNRNTEAFF. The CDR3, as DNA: TGTGCCAGCAGCCAAGTGACAGGGAGAAATAGGAACACTGAAGCTTTCTTT.

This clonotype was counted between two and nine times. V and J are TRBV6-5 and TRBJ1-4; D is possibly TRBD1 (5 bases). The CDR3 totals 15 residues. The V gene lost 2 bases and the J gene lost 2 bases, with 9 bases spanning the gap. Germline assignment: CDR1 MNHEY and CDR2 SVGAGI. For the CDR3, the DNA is TGTGCCAGCAGTTACAGGGGTGCGACTAATGAAAAACTGTTTTTT. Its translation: CASSYRGATNEKLFF.

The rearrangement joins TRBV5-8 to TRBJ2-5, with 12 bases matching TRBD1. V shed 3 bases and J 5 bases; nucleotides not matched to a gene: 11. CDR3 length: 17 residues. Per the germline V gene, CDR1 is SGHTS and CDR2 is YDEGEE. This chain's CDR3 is CASSSPGQGARRETQYF. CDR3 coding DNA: TGTGCCAGCAGCTCTCCGGGACAGGGGGCGCGTCGGGAGACCCAGTACTTC.

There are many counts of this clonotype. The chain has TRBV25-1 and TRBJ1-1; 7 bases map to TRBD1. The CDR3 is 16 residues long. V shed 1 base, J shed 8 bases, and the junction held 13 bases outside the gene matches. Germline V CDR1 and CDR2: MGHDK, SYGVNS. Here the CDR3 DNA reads TGTGCCAGCAGTGAATCGAGAAGGGGGCCCCTTCGAGAAGCTTTCTTT. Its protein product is CASSESRRGPLREAFF.

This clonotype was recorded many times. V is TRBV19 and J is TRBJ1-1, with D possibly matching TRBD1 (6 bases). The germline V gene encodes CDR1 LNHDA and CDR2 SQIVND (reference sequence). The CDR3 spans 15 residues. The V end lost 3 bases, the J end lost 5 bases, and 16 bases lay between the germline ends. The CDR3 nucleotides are TGTGCCAGTAGTATCTCGTCGGGGGCGTCAACTGAAGCTTTCTTT. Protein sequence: CASSISSGASTEAFF.

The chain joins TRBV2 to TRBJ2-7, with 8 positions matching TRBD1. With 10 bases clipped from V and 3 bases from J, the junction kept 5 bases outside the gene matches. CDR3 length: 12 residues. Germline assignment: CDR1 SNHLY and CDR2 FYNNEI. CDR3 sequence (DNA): TGTGCCACACAGGGGACAGGCTACGAGCAGTACTTC. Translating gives CATQGTGYEQYF. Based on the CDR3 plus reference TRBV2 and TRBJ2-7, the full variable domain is EPEVTQTPSHQVTQMGQEVILRCVPISNHLYFYWYRQILGQKVEFLVSFYNNEISEKSEIFDDQFSVERPDGSNFTLKIRSTKLEDSAMYFCATQGTGYEQYFGPGTRLTVT.

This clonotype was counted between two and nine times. The CDR3 here is CASSQAHREEKLFF. In nucleotides, the CDR3 is TGCGCCAGCAGCCAAGCGCATAGGGAGGAAAAACTGTTTTTT. This sequence joins TRBV4-1 and TRBJ1-4; no reliable D call. There are 14 residues in the CDR3. The V end lost 1 base, the J end lost 8 bases, and 11 bases lay between the germline ends. CDR1 and CDR2 (germline): MGHRA, YSYEKL.

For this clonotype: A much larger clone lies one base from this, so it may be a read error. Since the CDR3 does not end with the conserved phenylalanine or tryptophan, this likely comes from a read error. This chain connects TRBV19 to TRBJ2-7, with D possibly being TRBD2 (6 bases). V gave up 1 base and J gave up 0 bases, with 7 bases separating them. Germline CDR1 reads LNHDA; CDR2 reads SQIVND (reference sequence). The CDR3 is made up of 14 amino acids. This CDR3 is CASSIVGSSYEQYL. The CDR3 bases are TGTGCCAGTAGTATAGTCGGGAGCTCCTACGAGCAGTACCTC.

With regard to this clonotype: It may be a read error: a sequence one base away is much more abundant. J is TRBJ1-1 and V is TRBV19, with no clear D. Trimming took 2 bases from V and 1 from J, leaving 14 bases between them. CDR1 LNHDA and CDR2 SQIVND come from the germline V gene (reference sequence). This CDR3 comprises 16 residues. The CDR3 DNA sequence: TGTGCCAGTAGTATACGTTTGGTAGAGAGGAACACTGAAGCTTTCTTT. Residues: CASSIRLVERNTEAFF.

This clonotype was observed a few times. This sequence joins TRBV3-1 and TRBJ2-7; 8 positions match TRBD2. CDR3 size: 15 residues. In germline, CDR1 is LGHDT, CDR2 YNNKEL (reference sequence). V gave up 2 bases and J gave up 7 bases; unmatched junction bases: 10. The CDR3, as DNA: TGTGCCAGCAGCCAAATGGCGGCCGGGGGGGATGAGCAGTACTTC. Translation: CASSQMAAGGDEQYF.

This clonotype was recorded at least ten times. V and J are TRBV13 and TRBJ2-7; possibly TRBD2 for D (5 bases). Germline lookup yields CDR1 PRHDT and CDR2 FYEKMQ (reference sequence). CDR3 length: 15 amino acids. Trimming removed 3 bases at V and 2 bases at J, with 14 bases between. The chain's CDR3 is CASSLGQTNAYEQYF. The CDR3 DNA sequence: TGTGCCAGCAGCTTGGGTCAGACTAATGCCTACGAGCAGTACTTC. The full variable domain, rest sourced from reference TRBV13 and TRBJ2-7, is AAGVIQSPRHLIKEKRETATLKCYPIPRHDTVYWYQQGPGQDPQFLISFYEKMQSDKGSIPDRFSAQQFSDYHSELNMSSLELGDSALYFCASSLGQTNAYEQYFGPGTRLTVT.

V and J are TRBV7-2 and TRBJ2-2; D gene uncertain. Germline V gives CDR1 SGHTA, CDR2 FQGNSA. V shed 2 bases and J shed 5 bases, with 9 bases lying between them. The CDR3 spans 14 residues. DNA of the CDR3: TGTGCCAGCAGCTTATCGTCGTGGACCGGGGAGCTGTTTTTT. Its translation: CASSLSSWTGELFF.

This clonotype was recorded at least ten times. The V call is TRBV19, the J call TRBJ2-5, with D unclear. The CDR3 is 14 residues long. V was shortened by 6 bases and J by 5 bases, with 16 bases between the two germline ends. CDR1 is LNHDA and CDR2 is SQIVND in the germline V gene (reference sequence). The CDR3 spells CASSSTVPRETQYF. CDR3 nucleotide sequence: TGTGCCAGTAGCTCGACCGTACCTCGGGAGACCCAGTACTTC.

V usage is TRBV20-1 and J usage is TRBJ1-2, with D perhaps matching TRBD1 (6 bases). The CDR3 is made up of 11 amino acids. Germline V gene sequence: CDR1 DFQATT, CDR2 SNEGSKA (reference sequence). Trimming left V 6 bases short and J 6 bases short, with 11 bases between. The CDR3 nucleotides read TGCAGTGCCGCCAGGGGAGATGGCTACACCTTC. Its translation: CSAARGDGYTF.

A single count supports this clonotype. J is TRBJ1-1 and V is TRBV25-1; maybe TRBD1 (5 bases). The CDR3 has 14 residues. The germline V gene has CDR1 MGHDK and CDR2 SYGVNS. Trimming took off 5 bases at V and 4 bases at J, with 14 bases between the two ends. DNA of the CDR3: TGTGCCAGCAGTTACACAAGGGGAGGCACTGAAGCTTTCTTT. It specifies CASSYTRGGTEAFF.

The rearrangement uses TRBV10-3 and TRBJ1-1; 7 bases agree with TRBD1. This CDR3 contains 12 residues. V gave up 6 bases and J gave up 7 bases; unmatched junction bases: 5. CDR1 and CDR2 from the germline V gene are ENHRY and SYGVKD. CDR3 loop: CAIRGTDREAFF. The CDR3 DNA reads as TGTGCCATCAGGGGGACAGACCGTGAAGCTTTCTTT.

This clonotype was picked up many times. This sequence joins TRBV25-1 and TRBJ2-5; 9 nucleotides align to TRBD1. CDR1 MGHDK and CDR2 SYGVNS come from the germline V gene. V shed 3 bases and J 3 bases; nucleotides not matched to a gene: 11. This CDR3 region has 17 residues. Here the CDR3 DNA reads TGTGCCAGCAGTGACTCCCCCGGGACAGGGAGGGAAGAGACCCAGTACTTC. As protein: CASSDSPGTGREETQYF.

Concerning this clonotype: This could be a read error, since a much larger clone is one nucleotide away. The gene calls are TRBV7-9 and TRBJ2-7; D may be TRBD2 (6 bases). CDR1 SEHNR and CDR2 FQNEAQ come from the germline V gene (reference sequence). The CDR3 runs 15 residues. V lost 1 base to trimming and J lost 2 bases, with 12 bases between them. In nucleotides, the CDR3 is TGTGCCAGCAGCTTAGTTGGGGGGTCTACCTACGAGCAGTACGTC. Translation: CASSLVGGSTYEQYV.

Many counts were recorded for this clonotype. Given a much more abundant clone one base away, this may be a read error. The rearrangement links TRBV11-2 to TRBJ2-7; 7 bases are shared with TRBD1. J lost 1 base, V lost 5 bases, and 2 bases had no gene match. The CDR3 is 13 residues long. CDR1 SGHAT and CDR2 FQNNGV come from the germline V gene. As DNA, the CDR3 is TGTGCCAGCAGCCAGGGACAGTCCTACGAGCAGTACTTC. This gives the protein CASSQGQSYEQYF.

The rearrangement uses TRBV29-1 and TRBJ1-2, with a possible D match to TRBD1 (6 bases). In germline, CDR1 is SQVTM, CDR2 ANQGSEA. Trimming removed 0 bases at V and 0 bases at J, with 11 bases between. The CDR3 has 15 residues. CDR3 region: CSVEERRTANYGYTF. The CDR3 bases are TGCAGCGTTGAAGAACGCAGGACAGCTAACTATGGCTACACCTTC.

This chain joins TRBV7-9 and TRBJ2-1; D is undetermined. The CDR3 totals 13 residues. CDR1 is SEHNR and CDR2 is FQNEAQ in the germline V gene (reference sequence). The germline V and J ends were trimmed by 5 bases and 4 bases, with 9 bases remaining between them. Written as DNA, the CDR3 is TGTGCCAGCAGCGCAGAAGCTTACAATGAGCAGTTCTTC. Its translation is CASSAEAYNEQFF. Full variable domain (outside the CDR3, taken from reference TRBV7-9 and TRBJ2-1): DTGVSQNPRHKITKRGQNVTFRCDPISEHNRLYWYRQTLGQGPEFLTYFQNEAQLEKSRLLSDRFSAERPKGSFSTLEIQRTEQGDSAMYLCASSAEAYNEQFFGPGTRLTVL.

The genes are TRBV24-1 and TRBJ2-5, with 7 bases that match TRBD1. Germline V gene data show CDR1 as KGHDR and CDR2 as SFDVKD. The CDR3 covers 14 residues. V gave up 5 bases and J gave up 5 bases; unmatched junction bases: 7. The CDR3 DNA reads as TGTGCCACCAGTGCTAAGGGGGCCAGGGAGACCCAGTACTTC. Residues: CATSAKGARETQYF.

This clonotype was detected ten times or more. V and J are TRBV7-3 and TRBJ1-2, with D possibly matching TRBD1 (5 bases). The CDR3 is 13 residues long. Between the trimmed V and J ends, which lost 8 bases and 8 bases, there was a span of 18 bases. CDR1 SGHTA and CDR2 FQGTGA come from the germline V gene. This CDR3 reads CASGDGTRGGYTF. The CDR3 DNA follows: TGTGCCAGCGGCGACGGGACTCGGGGCGGCTACACCTTC.

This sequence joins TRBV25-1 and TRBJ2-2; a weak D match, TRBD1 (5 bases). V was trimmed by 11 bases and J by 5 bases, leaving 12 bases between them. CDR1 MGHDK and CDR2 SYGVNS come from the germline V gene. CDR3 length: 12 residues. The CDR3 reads CAWGRQTGELFF. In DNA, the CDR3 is TGTGCCTGGGGCCGCCAGACCGGGGAGCTGTTTTTT.

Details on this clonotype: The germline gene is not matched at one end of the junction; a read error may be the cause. The CDR3 nucleotides read TGTGCCACCAGTGAAGCGACAGGGGGCAATTCACCCCTCCACTTT. Protein product: CATSEATGGNSPLHF. V and J are TRBV10-3 and TRBJ1-6; 10 bases map to TRBD1. The CDR3 contains 15 residues. Germline loops: CDR1 ENHRY, CDR2 SYGVKD.

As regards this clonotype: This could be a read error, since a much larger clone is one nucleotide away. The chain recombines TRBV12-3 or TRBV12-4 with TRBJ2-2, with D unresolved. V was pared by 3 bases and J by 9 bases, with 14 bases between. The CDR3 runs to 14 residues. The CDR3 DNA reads TGTGCCAGCAGTTTTCGTGTGGTGCACAGGGAGCTGTTTTTT. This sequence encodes CASSFRVVHRELFF.

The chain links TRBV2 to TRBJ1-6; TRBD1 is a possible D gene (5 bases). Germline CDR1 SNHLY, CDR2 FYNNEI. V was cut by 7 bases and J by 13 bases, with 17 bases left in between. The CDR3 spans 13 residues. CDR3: CASKGNSNQPLHF. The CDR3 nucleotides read TGTGCCAGCAAGGGGAATAGCAATCAGCCCCTCCACTTT.